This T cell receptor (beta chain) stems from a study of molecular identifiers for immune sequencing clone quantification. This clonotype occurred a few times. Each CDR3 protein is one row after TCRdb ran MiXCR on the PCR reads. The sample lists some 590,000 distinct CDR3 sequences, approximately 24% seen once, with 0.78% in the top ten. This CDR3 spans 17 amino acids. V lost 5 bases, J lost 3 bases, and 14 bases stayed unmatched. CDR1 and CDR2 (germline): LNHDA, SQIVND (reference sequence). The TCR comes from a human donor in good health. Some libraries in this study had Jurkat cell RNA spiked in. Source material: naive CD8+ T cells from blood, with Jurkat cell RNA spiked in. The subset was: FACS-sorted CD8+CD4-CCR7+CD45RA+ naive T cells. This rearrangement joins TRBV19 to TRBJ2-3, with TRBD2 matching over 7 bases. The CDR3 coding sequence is TGTGCCAGTAGTGTATTTTTTCGCGCGGGAGCAACAGATACGCAGTATTTT. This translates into CASSVFFRAGATDTQYF.